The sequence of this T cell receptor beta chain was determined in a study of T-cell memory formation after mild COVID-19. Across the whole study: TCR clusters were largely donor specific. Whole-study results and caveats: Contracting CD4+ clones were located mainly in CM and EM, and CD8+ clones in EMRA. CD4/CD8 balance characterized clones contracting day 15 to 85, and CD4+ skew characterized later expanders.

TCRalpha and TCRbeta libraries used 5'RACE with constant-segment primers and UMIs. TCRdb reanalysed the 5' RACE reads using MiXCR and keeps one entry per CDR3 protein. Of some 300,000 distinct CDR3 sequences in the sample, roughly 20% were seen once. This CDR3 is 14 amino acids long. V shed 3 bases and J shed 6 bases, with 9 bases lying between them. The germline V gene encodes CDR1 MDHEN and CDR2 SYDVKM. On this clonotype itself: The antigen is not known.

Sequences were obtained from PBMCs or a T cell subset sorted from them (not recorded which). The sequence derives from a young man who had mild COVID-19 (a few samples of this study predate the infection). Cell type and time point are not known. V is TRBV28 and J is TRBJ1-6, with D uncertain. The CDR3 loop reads CASSFRWGNSPLHF. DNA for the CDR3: TGTGCCAGCAGTTTCCGCTGGGGTAATTCACCCCTCCACTTT. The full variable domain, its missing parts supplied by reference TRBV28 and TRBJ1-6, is DVKVTQSSRYLVKRTGEKVFLECVQDMDHENMFWYRQDPGLGLRLIYFSYDVKMKEKGDIPEGYSVSREKKERFSLILESASTNQTSMYLCASSFRWGNSPLHFGNGTRLTVT.